This entry lists 9 T cell receptor beta chains sequenced from one sample in a study of CD8 T cells in ankylosing spondylitis. The study, taken as a whole, reports: Characteristic of ankylosing spondylitis blood, it appeared, was a TCR beta motif comprising eight highly homologous variants.

For these receptors, no antigen is known. Each CDR3 protein gets one entry after TCRdb re-called the 5' RACE reads with MiXCR. The sample records 670,000 or so distinct CDR3 sequences, under 20% being singletons. Material for sequencing was blood, either unsorted or a sorted T cell fraction (not recorded which). These receptors were collected from a male donor with ankylosing spondylitis.

V usage is TRBV20-1 and J usage is TRBJ2-1, with D unresolved. The CDR3 sequence is 13 residues long. CDR1 is DFQATT, CDR2 SNEGSKA, per germline (reference sequence). Trimming left V 6 bases short and J 7 bases short, with 16 bases between. The CDR3 sequence: CSAHTPMENEQFF. CDR3 DNA sequence: TGCAGTGCCCATACTCCTATGGAGAATGAGCAGTTCTTC.

This clonotype was seen only a few times. The rearrangement joins TRBV21-1 to TRBJ2-7; the table's D call, TRBD1, was not checked against the DNA. TRBV21-1 represents a pseudogene. The CDR3 has 17 residues. The CDR3 is CASSSVVETPWGHEQYF. The CDR3 nucleotides are TGTGCCAGCAGCAGTGTTGTTGAGACACCCTGGGGCCACGAGCAGTACTTC.

The chain has TRBV5-1 and TRBJ2-2; 8 nucleotides match TRBD1. CDR3 length: 16 amino acids. V was pared by 3 bases and J by 1 base, with 5 bases of the junction left unmatched. The germline V gene encodes CDR1 SGHRS and CDR2 YFSETQ. CDR3 residues: CASSWDGTGNTGELFF. The CDR3 region has the DNA TGCGCCAGCAGCTGGGATGGGACAGGGAACACCGGGGAGCTGTTTTTT.

Ten or more counts support this clonotype. The rearrangement uses TRBV5-1 and TRBJ2-1; no firm D call. The CDR3 runs to 15 residues. V lost 4 bases and J 0 bases, leaving 11 bases between the germline ends. Germline CDR1 reads SGHRS; CDR2 reads YFSETQ. The CDR3 DNA follows: TGCGCCAGCAGCGAGGCGGTCAGCTCCTACAATGAGCAGTTCTTC. As protein: CASSEAVSSYNEQFF.

The chain links TRBV9 to TRBJ2-3, with D unresolved. The germline CDR1 and CDR2 sequences are SGDLS and YYNGEE. V lost 3 bases and J 0 bases, leaving 8 bases between the germline ends. CDR3 size: 14 residues. The DNA for the CDR3 is TGTGCCAGCAGCGGGGTTACTAGCACAGATACGCAGTATTTT. This codes for CASSGVTSTDTQYF.

The sample holds a few counts of this clonotype. The chain couples TRBV2 to TRBJ2-7; TRBD1 aligns across 8 bases. With V trimmed by 6 bases and J by 7 bases, 11 bases remained unmatched. CDR3 length equals 14 residues. Looked up from germline, CDR1 is SNHLY and CDR2 is FYNNEI. The DNA of the CDR3 is TGTGCCAGCAGCACCGACAGGGGAACCCCTGAGCAGTACTTC. It translates to CASSTDRGTPEQYF.

The chain recombines TRBV20-1 with TRBJ2-7; 7 bases match TRBD2. In germline, CDR1 is DFQATT, CDR2 SNEGSKA (reference sequence). J gave up 4 bases and V 6 bases, and 9 bases lay outside the gene matches. The CDR3 is 13 residues long. CDR3: CSAPGRETYEQYF. The CDR3 DNA reads as TGCAGTGCCCCAGGGAGGGAGACTTACGAGCAGTACTTC.

CDR3 bases: TGTGCCACCAGCAGAGTCAACGGCTACGAGCAGTACTTC. This encodes CATSRVNGYEQYF. The gene calls are TRBV15 and TRBJ2-7; D ambiguous. The germline V gene has CDR1 LNHNV and CDR2 YYDKDF (reference sequence). V shed 1 base and J shed 3 bases, with 7 bases lying between them. The CDR3 totals 13 residues.

This clonotype came up a few times. The rearrangement uses TRBV6-5 and TRBJ1-2; D gene unclear. Germline-derived CDR1 and CDR2 are MNHEY and SVGAGI. The CDR3 covers 16 residues. V lost 0 bases to trimming and J lost 4 bases, with 15 bases between them. The CDR3 DNA sequence: TGTGCCAGCAGTTACTCGCTCGGGGAAATCTCCTATGGCTACACCTTC. Residues: CASSYSLGEISYGYTF.